The rows below give T cell receptor beta chains drawn from one sample of a study of shared clonotypes between healthy human individuals. Produced via immunoSEQ multiplex PCR; TCRdb's table is partial and in-frame only. Of 1.4 million or so clones in the sample, 98% were seen once. Source material: naive CD4+ T cells sorted from blood. These receptor sequences come from a man aged 25-40 years in good health. Both conserved end residues are part of each CDR3.

>TRBV11-2
CASSASIRRTPQEAFF
>TRBV2
CASSGGRTSNQPQHF
>TRBV5-1
CASRPGLVAKNIQYF
>TRBV29-1
CSVGTGRFNEQFF
>TRBV27
CASSLLIAGDTGELFF
>TRBV28
CASRPSGEGSNQPQHF
>TRBV18
CASSPPGTSVNNEQFF
>TRBV9
CASSVARLDTIYF
>TRBV27
CASSLTGDHYGYTF
>TRBV5-8
CASSFGQGRSYEQYF
>TRBV5-1
CASSLVSGSTREQYF
>TRBV5-1
CASSLSQGSSYNEQFF
>TRBV9
CASSVGEGRDGYTF
>TRBV30
CAWSRSGTLSPSYEQYF
>TRBV21-1
CASSIPRGTNSSTDTQYF
>TRBV5-5
CASSLVTGQETQYF
>TRBV7-9
CASSLGGRQNTGELFF
>TRBV6-5
CASRTEYEQYF
>TRBV5-1
CASSLVGTDLLGMNTEAFF
>TRBV19
CASSIKLRGTHQPQHF
>TRBV19
CASSIVGAGEAFF
>TRBV7-8
CASSPGRGARVNEKLFF
>TRBV15
CATRNRGPTEAFF
>TRBV19
CASTVGLGNQPQHF
>TRBV30
CAWSVYGGAFMAFF
>TRBV9
CASSETEGGPRSTDTQYF
>TRBV29-1
CSVGGTSSYNEQFF
>TRBV5-4
CASSLQSEDTEAFF
>TRBV9
CASSVDSSGHYNEQFF
>TRBV5-1
CASSLAPTDTEAFF
>TRBV15
CATSRDGGQGQETQYF
>TRBV29-1
CSALGWASGIYYNEQFF
>TRBV18
CASSLGQGGEQYF
>TRBV18
CASSSGTSDLKTQYF
>TRBV5-1
CASSPIVNTDTQYF
>TRBV7-8
CASSPFYEQYF
>TRBV14
CASSKRTGGAGELFF
>TRBV10-1
CASSESTDNGDIQYF
>TRBV5-1
CASTHGGSYNEQFF
>TRBV2
CASSPGINQPQHF
>TRBV5-4
CASSLEFPDTQYF